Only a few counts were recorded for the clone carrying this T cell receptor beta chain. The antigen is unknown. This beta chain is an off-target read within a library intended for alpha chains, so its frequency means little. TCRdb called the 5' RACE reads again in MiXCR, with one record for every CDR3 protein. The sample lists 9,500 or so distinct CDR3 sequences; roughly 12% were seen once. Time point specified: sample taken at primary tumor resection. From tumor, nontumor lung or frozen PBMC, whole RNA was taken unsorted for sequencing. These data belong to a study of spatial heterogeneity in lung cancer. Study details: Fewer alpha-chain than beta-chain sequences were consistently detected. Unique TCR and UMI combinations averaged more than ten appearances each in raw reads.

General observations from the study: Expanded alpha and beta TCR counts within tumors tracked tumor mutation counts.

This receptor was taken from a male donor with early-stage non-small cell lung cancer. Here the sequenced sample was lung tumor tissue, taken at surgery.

The CDR3 is CASSRQGAYEQYF. The CDR3, as DNA: TGTGCCAGCAGCCGACAGGGGGCCTACGAGCAGTACTTC. The chain recombines TRBV28 with TRBJ2-7; 9 bases line up with TRBD1. Trimming took 6 bases from V and 2 from J; bases not matched to a gene: 2. The length of the CDR3 is 13 residues. Per germline, CDR1 MDHEN and CDR2 SYDVKM.